What follows are 6 T cell receptor beta chains derived from one specimen sequenced in a study of CD8+ T cells in alopecia areata. The treatment is: oral pan-JAK inhibitor, 5-10 mg twice daily. Extraction and reverse transcription of RNA yielded cDNA as the sequencing template. Produced via immunoSEQ multiplex PCR; TCRdb's table is partial and in-frame only. Here the sample spans about 180,000 clones, 53% being singletons. The starting material was CD8+ T cells sorted from blood, obtained at week 24, from a patient treated with tofacitinib. These receptors were obtained from a human donor with alopecia areata.

The table lists this clone with a few counts. J is TRBJ2-7 and V is TRBV7-2; D is uncertain. V was clipped by 0 bases and J by 5 bases, with 5 bases between them. CDR3 length: 12 amino acids. Germline lookup yields CDR1 SGHTA and CDR2 FQGNSA. CDR3 in DNA: TGTGCCAGCAGCTTAGCGTTACACGAGCAGTACTTC. It is translated as CASSLALHEQYF.

In this sample, this clone turned up a few times. V and J are TRBV7-2 and TRBJ2-3, with 12 bases aligning to TRBD2. Looked up from germline, CDR1 is SGHTA and CDR2 is FQGNSA. The CDR3 has 17 amino acids. Losses at the gene ends were 1 base for V and 1 base for J; bases not matched to a gene: 3. The chain's CDR3 is CASSLGLAGEGTDTQYF. CDR3 DNA: TGTGCCAGCAGCTTAGGACTAGCGGGGGAAGGCACAGATACGCAGTATTTT.

V usage is TRBV7-9 and J usage is TRBJ2-1; D call uncertain. Germline CDR1 is SEHNR and CDR2 is FQNEAQ (reference sequence). The CDR3 contains 16 residues. V was pared by 5 bases and J by 0 bases, with 14 bases between. The CDR3 protein is CASSPATGSSYNEQFF. In DNA form, the CDR3 reads TGTGCCAGCAGCCCGGCGACGGGTTCCTCCTACAATGAGCAGTTCTTC. Full variable domain (outside the CDR3, taken from reference TRBV7-9 and TRBJ2-1): DTGVSQNPRHKITKRGQNVTFRCDPISEHNRLYWYRQTLGQGPEFLTYFQNEAQLEKSRLLSDRFSAERPKGSFSTLEIQRTEQGDSAMYLCASSPATGSSYNEQFFGPGTRLTVL.

This rearrangement joins TRBV6-5 to TRBJ1-1; D remains ambiguous. V lost 2 bases and J 4 bases, leaving 8 bases between the germline ends. The length of the CDR3 is 13 residues. Germline CDR1 and CDR2: MNHEY and SVGAGI. CDR3 nucleotide sequence: TGTGCCAGCAGTTACACGACCAGCACTGAAGCTTTCTTT. Residues: CASSYTTSTEAFF.

The genes are TRBV12-5 and TRBJ2-3; 7 nucleotides align to TRBD2. The CDR3 extends over 16 amino acids. J lost 0 bases, V lost 3 bases, and 6 bases had no gene match. Germline V gene sequence: CDR1 LGHNT, CDR2 FRNRAP. The CDR3 DNA follows: TGTGCTAGTGGTTTCTCCGGGGGGTTTAGCACAGATACGCAGTATTTT. This gives the protein CASGFSGGFSTDTQYF.

The genes are TRBV28 and TRBJ2-5, with D perhaps TRBD1 (8 bases). Trimming cost V 6 bases and J 9 bases, with 26 bases left between them. Germline-derived CDR1 and CDR2 are MDHEN and SYDVKM. This CDR3 contains 16 residues. CDR3 region: CASSSRTGRASNAQYF. The CDR3 region has the DNA TGTGCCAGCAGCTCTAGGACAGGGAGGGCCTCCAATGCCCAGTACTTC.